A single sample is the source of the 27 T cell receptor beta chains below, sequenced in a study of tumor-infiltrating lymphocytes in primary liver carcinoma. Germline DNA was also extracted, and blood RNA derived from unsorted whole blood. The authors made TCR beta cDNA from 500 to 600 ng total RNA with a constant-region primer. TCR beta libraries came from three nested multiplex PCR rounds using slightly modified ARM-PCR. PCR rounds one and two used TRBV1-TRBV30 forward primers with a C-beta reverse primer for 10 cycles each. TCRdb re-called the multiplex PCR reads through MiXCR, storing one row per CDR3 protein. This table has 180,000 or so distinct CDR3 sequences, 50% to 75% appearing once. The sequenced material came from peripheral blood. The receptors stem from a man in his forties with primary liver carcinoma and hepatitis B virus infection.

The genes are TRBV29-1 and TRBJ2-2; the D gene is possibly TRBD2 (5 bases). The CDR3 is 14 amino acids. Germline V lookup: CDR1 SQVTM, CDR2 ANQGSEA. V was clipped by 4 bases and J by 2 bases, with 11 bases between them. CDR3 sequence (DNA): TGCAGCGTTGGAAAGGACTGTAACACCGGGGAGCTGTTTTTT. Residues: CSVGKDCNTGELFF.

Note on this clonotype: A much larger clone differs from this one at a single base, so this may be a read error. This chain connects TRBV6-1 to TRBJ2-2; tentative D call: TRBD2 (5 bases). Trimming shortened V by 4 bases and J by 1 base, and 7 bases separated the two germline ends. CDR1 is MNHNS and CDR2 is SASEGT in the germline V gene. This CDR3 is built from 14 residues. CDR3 region: CASSGGLNTGELFF. As DNA, the CDR3 is TGTGCCAGCAGTGGCGGGTTGAACACCGGGGAGCTGTTTTTT.

The rearrangement uses TRBV11-3 and TRBJ2-1; 14 nucleotides agree with TRBD2. CDR1 is SGHNT, CDR2 YENEEA, per germline. The CDR3 extends over 18 amino acids. V gave up 0 bases and J gave up 8 bases; unmatched junction bases: 9. CDR3 in DNA: TGTGCCAGCAGCTTAGAAAGGGAGGGGACTAGCGGGAGCTATGAGCAGTTCTTC. Protein product: CASSLEREGTSGSYEQFF.

The chain uses TRBV12-3 or TRBV12-4 and TRBJ2-3; D gene ambiguous. This CDR3 contains 12 residues. The V gene lost 2 bases and the J gene lost 7 bases, with 7 bases spanning the gap. The CDR3 nucleotides are TGTGCCAGCAGTTTAACCCTGAATACGCAGTATTTT. The encoded protein is CASSLTLNTQYF.

The chain links TRBV6-6 to TRBJ2-5, with 8 bases lining up with TRBD1. The CDR3 consists of 20 residues. CDR1 and CDR2 (germline): MNHNY, SVGAGI (reference sequence). Unmatched junction bases numbered 27, after V lost 7 bases and J lost 5 bases. The DNA of the CDR3 is TGTGCCAGCACCACTGACCCAGGACAGGGAGCCGGTAGGCCTTTCGAGACCCAGTACTTC. Encoded protein: CASTTDPGQGAGRPFETQYF.

To note about this clonotype: One junction end disagrees with the germline gene, perhaps due to a read error. The chain combines TRBV11-2 with TRBJ1-2, with D maybe TRBD1 (6 bases). The germline V gene has CDR1 SGHAT and CDR2 FQNNGV. This CDR3 is 14 amino acids long. The CDR3 sequence is CANSLVQGIYGYSF. As DNA, the CDR3 is TGCGCCAACAGCTTAGTACAGGGTATCTATGGCTACTCCTTC.

Note on this clonotype: A much larger clone differs by one base, so this may be a read error. This chain joins TRBV11-2 and TRBJ2-7, with a tentative D call TRBD1 (5 bases). This CDR3 spans 15 amino acids. Germline CDR1 is SGHAT and CDR2 is FQNNGV. DNA for the CDR3: TGTGCCAGCAGCCCCTTGGACATGGGTGGCTACAAGCAGTACTTC. This gives the protein CASSPLDMGGYKQYF.

In this sample, this clonotype turned up many times. The chain recombines TRBV11-2 with TRBJ2-7, with 9 bases aligning to TRBD1. Germline lookup yields CDR1 SGHAT and CDR2 FQNNGV. J was trimmed by 4 bases and V by 1 base; bases with no gene match: 2. The CDR3 consists of 14 residues. The CDR3 protein is CASSLVQGAYEQYF. CDR3 bases: TGTGCCAGCAGCTTAGTACAGGGGGCATACGAGCAGTACTTC.

This rearrangement joins TRBV14 to TRBJ2-1; D may be TRBD2 (5 bases). This CDR3 contains 14 residues. Per germline, CDR1 SGHDN and CDR2 FVKESK. V was trimmed by 4 bases and J by 7 bases, leaving 14 bases between them. This CDR3 reads CASSLQHGENEQFF. The CDR3 DNA reads as TGTGCCAGCAGCCTCCAACACGGGGAAAATGAGCAGTTCTTC. Full variable domain (outside the CDR3, taken from reference TRBV14 and TRBJ2-1): EAGVTQFPSHSVIEKGQTVTLRCDPISGHDNLYWYRRVMGKEIKFLLHFVKESKQDESGMPNNRFLAERTGGTYSTLKVQPAELEDSGVYFCASSLQHGENEQFFGPGTRLTVL.

V gene TRBV6-5 combines with J gene TRBJ2-2, with a weak D call TRBD2 (5 bases). The CDR3 is made up of 14 amino acids. Germline V gives CDR1 MNHEY, CDR2 SVGAGI. V lost 7 bases to trimming and J lost 0 bases, with 9 bases between them. Written as DNA, the CDR3 is TGTGCCAGCACTCCGGACTCGAACACCGGGGAGCTGTTTTTT. It codes for CASTPDSNTGELFF.

This chain links TRBV12-3 or TRBV12-4 with TRBJ2-7; TRBD1 might be the D (6 bases). The CDR3 has 12 amino acids. As DNA, the CDR3 is TGTGTCAACAGCACAGGGTTCCACGAGCAGTACTTC. Translating it yields CVNSTGFHEQYF.

With respect to this clonotype: A much larger clone is a single base away; this may be a read error. The J gene is TRBJ1-5, the V gene TRBV6-1, with D maybe TRBD1 (5 bases). V was pared by 2 bases and J by 11 bases, with 13 bases between. Germline-derived CDR1 and CDR2 are MNHNS and SASEGT. This CDR3 has 13 amino acids. CDR3 sequence reads: CASSEYTRQTQHF. The CDR3 DNA reads TGTGCCAGCAGTGAATATACGAGACAGACCCAGCATTTT.

The CDR3 reads CSVILADRGSLFF. The CDR3 DNA sequence: TGCAGCGTTATACTAGCGGACCGGGGATCACTGTTTTTT. The chain has TRBV29-1 and TRBJ2-2; TRBD2 agrees at 8 bases. The junction had 13 bases not matched to a gene; V was cut back by 5 bases and J by 14 bases. This CDR3 has 13 amino acids. The germline V gene has CDR1 SQVTM and CDR2 ANQGSEA.

In the case of this clonotype: Given a much more abundant clone one base away, this may be a read error. The CDR3 nucleotides read TGTGCCAGCAGTCTCTGGAGCCTGGGCAGGACCGATGAGCAGTTCTTC. Its translation is CASSLWSLGRTDEQFF. The chain carries TRBV12-3 or TRBV12-4 and TRBJ2-1; no clear D gene. There are 16 residues in the CDR3. The V end was cut by 5 bases, the J end by 8 bases, with 22 bases between.

This chain connects TRBV11-2 to TRBJ1-1; 7 nucleotides agree with TRBD1. The CDR3 runs 13 residues. V dropped 6 bases and J dropped 4; count of bases not matched to a gene: 5. Looked up from germline, CDR1 is SGHAT and CDR2 is FQNNGV. In DNA, the CDR3 is TGTGCCAGCAGTTGGGGACAGAGCACTGAAGCTTTCTTT. This translates into CASSWGQSTEAFF. Supplemented by reference TRBV11-2 and TRBJ1-1, the full variable domain reads EAGVAQSPRYKIIEKRQSVAFWCNPISGHATLYWYQQILGQGPKLLIQFQNNGVVDDSQLPKDRFSAERLKGVDSTLKIQPAKLEDSAVYLCASSWGQSTEAFFGQGTRLTVV.

The chain employs TRBV7-9 and TRBJ1-5, with 7 bases that match TRBD1. From germline, CDR1 is SEHNR and CDR2 FQNEAQ (reference sequence). The CDR3 consists of 17 residues. V lost 9 bases, J lost 0 bases, and 14 bases stayed unmatched. CDR3: CASSRGTEAYSNQPQHF. The CDR3 bases are TGTGCCAGTAGCAGGGGGACGGAGGCTTATAGCAATCAGCCCCAGCATTTT.

The V and J genes are TRBV29-1 and TRBJ2-3, with 10 bases matching TRBD2. This CDR3 has 16 amino acids. The J segment lost 0 bases and the V segment lost 7 bases, leaving 10 bases of the junction unmatched. Germline CDR1 SQVTM, CDR2 ANQGSEA. Here the CDR3 DNA reads TGCAGCGGGCGGTGGACTAGCGGTTCTAGCACAGATACGCAGTATTTT. It specifies CSGRWTSGSSTDTQYF.

This clonotype was detected a few times. Just one base apart from a much larger clone, this may be a read error. This chain uses TRBV11-3 with TRBJ2-1; tentative D call: TRBD2 (5 bases). The CDR3 runs 14 residues. Per the germline V gene, CDR1 is SGHNT and CDR2 is YENEEA. The CDR3 reads CASSLLASSDEQSF. The CDR3 coding sequence is TGTGCCAGCAGCTTATTGGCTAGCTCCGATGAGCAGTCCTTC.

The chain combines TRBV29-1 with TRBJ2-2; 11 nucleotides match TRBD1. With V trimmed by 5 bases and J by 5 bases, 13 bases remained unmatched. The CDR3 runs 17 residues. The V gene's germline CDR1 is SQVTM and CDR2 ANQGSEA. CDR3 in amino acids: CSVHGQGATSSTGELFF. As DNA, the CDR3 is TGCAGCGTTCATGGACAGGGGGCTACCTCTAGTACCGGGGAGCTGTTTTTT.

This clonotype was detected only a few times. This may come from a read error, since a much larger clone is one base off. The chain employs TRBV11-2 and TRBJ2-2; 8 bases are a match to TRBD2. The CDR3 covers 17 residues. Germline assignment: CDR1 SGHAT and CDR2 FQNNGV. As DNA, the CDR3 is TGTGCCAGCAGCTACCCCGAACAGCGGGAGAACACCGGGGAGCGGTTTTTT. Translated: CASSYPEQRENTGERFF.

V and J are TRBV4-1 and TRBJ2-7; D is uncertain. The germline CDR1 and CDR2 sequences are MGHRA and YSYEKL. Trimming pared 2 bases from V and 6 bases from J, leaving 8 bases between. The CDR3 consists of 12 residues. The CDR3 nucleotides read TGCGCCAGCAGCCAATCTGACGCCGAGCAGTACTTC. Translation: CASSQSDAEQYF.

In its sample, this clonotype was seen a few times. The rearrangement uses TRBV4-2 and TRBJ2-2; 10 positions agree with TRBD2. V lost 7 bases and J lost 1; bases outside the gene matches: 6. The CDR3 extends over 16 amino acids. Per germline, CDR1 LGHNA and CDR2 YNFKEQ. CDR3 protein: CASTPGTSVNTGELFF. As DNA, the CDR3 is TGTGCCAGCACCCCGGGGACTAGCGTGAACACCGGGGAGCTGTTTTTT.

As for this clonotype: This may stem from a read error, because a much larger clone lies one nucleotide away. This chain uses TRBV11-3 with TRBJ1-4, with D unclear. CDR3 length equals 13 residues. Germline CDR1 SGHNT, CDR2 YENEEA. Written as DNA, the CDR3 is TGTGCCAACAGCTTAGGACCCGGCGGAAAACTGTTTTTT. Its translation: CANSLGPGGKLFF.

Worth noting for this clonotype: One base away lies a much larger clone, so this may be a sequencing read error. The gene calls are TRBV12-3 or TRBV12-4 and TRBJ2-5; TRBD1 aligns across 9 bases. The CDR3 contains 12 residues. CDR3 DNA: TGTGTCAGCAGCGACAGGGGGGAGACCCAGTACTTC. Amino acids: CVSSDRGETQYF.

Notes on this clonotype: Germline and junction disagree at one end, which may indicate a read error. The chain is built from TRBV29-1 and TRBJ1-5; a weak D match, TRBD1 (5 bases). Germline V gives CDR1 SQVTM, CDR2 ANQGSEA. CDR3 size: 14 residues. The CDR3 protein is CIVGGGFGNQPQHF. DNA for the CDR3: TGCATCGTTGGGGGGGGTTTCGGCAATCAGCCCCAGCATTTT.

About this clonotype itself: A read error may produce the germline difference seen at one junction end. V gene TRBV11-2 combines with J gene TRBJ2-5; 8 nucleotides align to TRBD1. The CDR3 has 17 amino acids. The germline gives CDR1 SGHAT, CDR2 FQNNGV. CDR3: CVSSQDGAQGAHETQYF. The DNA of the CDR3 is TGCGTCAGCAGCCAAGATGGCGCTCAGGGGGCGCACGAGACCCAGTACTTC.

The chain couples TRBV12-3 or TRBV12-4 to TRBJ1-1, with 7 bases that match TRBD1. V lost 7 bases, J lost 5 bases, and 10 bases stayed unmatched. The CDR3 consists of 14 residues. The CDR3 DNA reads TGTGCCAGCACCAAAAGACAGGGATGGACTGAAGCTTTCTTT. Protein: CASTKRQGWTEAFF.